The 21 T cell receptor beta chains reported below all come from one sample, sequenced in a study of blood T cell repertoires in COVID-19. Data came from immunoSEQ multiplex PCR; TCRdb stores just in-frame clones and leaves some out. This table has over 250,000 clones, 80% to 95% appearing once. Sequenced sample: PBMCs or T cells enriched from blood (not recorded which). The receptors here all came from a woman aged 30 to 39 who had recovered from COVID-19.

The CDR3 DNA reads TGTGCCAGCAGGAGGACTAGCGGGAGGGGAGAGCAGTTCTTC. Amino acid sequence: CASRRTSGRGEQFF. This chain connects TRBV7-2 to TRBJ2-1, with TRBD2 matching 15 bases. The CDR3 extends over 14 amino acids. V shed 6 bases, J shed 10 bases, and the junction held 4 bases outside the gene matches. CDR1 and CDR2 from the germline V gene are SGHTA and FQGNSA.

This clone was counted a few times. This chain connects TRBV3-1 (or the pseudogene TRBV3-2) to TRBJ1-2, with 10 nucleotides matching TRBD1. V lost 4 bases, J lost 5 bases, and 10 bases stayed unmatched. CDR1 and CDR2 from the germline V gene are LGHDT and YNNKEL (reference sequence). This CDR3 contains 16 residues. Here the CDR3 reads CASSLLTGTGEYGYTF. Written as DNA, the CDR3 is TGTGCCAGCAGCCTATTAACCGGGACAGGGGAGTATGGCTACACCTTC.

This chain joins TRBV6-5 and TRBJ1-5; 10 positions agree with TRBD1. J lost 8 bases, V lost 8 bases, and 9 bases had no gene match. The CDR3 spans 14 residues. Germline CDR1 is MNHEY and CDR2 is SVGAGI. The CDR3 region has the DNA TGTGCCAGCCTCGTGACAGGGGGCCCGGAGCCCCAGCATTTT. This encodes CASLVTGGPEPQHF.

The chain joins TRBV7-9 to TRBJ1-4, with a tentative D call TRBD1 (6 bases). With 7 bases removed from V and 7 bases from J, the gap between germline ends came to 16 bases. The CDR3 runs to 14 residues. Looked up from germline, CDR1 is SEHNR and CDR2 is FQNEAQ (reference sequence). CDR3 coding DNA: TGTGCCAGCACCGTCCAGGGGCAGAGTGAAAAACTGTTTTTT. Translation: CASTVQGQSEKLFF. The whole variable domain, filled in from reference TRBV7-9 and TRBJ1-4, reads DTGVSQNPRHKITKRGQNVTFRCDPISEHNRLYWYRQTLGQGPEFLTYFQNEAQLEKSRLLSDRFSAERPKGSFSTLEIQRTEQGDSAMYLCASTVQGQSEKLFFGSGTQLSVL.

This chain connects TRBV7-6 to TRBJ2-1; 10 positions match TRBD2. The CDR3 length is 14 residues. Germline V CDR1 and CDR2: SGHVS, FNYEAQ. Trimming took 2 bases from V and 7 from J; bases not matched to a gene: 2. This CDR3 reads CASSLILAGNEQFF. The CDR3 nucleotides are TGTGCCAGCAGCTTAATACTAGCGGGGAATGAGCAGTTCTTC.

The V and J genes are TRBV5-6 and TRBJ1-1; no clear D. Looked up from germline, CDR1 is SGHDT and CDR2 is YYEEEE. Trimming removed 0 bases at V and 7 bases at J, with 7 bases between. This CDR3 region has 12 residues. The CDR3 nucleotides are TGTGCCAGCAGCTTGGGACGGGGTGAAGCTTTCTTT. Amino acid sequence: CASSLGRGEAFF.

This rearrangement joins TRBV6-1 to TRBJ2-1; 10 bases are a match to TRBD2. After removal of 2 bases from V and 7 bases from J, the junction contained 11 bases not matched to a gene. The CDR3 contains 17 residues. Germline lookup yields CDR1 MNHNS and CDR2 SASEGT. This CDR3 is CASSESAGLASGNEQFF. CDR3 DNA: TGTGCCAGCAGTGAAAGCGCGGGACTAGCGAGTGGAAATGAGCAGTTCTTC.

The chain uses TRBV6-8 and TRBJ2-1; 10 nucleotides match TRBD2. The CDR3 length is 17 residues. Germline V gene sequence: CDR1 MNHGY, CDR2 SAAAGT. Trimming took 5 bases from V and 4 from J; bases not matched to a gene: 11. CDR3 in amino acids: CASSGLAGEKSYNEQFF. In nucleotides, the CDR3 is TGTGCCAGCAGTGGTCTAGCGGGAGAAAAGTCTTACAATGAGCAGTTCTTC.

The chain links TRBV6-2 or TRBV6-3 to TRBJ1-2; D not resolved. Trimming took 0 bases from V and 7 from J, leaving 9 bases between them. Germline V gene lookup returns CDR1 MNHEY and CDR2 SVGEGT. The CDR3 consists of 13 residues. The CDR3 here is CASSYSAGLGYTF. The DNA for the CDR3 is TGTGCCAGCAGTTACTCTGCAGGTCTTGGCTACACCTTC.

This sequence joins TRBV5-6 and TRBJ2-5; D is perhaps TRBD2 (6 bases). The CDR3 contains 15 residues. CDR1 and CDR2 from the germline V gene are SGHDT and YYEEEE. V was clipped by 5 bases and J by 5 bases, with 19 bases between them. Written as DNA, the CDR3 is TGTGCCAGCAGGGCGGGGATGCACCCTGAGGAGACCCAGTACTTC. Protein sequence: CASRAGMHPEETQYF. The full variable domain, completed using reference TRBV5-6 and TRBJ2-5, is DAGVTQSPTHLIKTRGQQVTLRCSPKSGHDTVSWYQQALGQGPQFIFQYYEEEERQRGNFPDRFSGHQFPNYSSELNVNALLLGDSALYLCASRAGMHPEETQYFGPGTRLLVL.

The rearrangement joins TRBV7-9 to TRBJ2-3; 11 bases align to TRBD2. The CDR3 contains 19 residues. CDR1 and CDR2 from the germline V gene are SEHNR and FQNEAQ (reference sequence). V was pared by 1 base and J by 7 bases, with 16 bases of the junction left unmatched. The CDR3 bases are TGTGCCAGCAGCTTAGGGCTAGCGGGAGGATCCCCTTTGGGATATACGCAGTATTTT. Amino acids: CASSLGLAGGSPLGYTQYF. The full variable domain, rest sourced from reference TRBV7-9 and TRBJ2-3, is DTGVSQNPRHKITKRGQNVTFRCDPISEHNRLYWYRQTLGQGPEFLTYFQNEAQLEKSRLLSDRFSAERPKGSFSTLEIQRTEQGDSAMYLCASSLGLAGGSPLGYTQYFGPGTRLTVL.

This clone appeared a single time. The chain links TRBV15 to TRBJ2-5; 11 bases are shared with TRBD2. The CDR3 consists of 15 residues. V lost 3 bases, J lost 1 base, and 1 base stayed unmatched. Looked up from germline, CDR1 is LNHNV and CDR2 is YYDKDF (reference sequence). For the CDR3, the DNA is TGTGCCACCAGCAGTAGCGGGAGGGCCCAAGAGACCCAGTACTTC. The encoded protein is CATSSSGRAQETQYF.

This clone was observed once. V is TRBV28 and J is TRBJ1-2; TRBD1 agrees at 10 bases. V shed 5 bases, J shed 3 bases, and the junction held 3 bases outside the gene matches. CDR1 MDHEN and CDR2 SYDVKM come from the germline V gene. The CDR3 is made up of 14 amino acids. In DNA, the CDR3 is TGTGCCAGCAGTGGGGGACAGGGGTACTATGGCTACACCTTC. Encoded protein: CASSGGQGYYGYTF.

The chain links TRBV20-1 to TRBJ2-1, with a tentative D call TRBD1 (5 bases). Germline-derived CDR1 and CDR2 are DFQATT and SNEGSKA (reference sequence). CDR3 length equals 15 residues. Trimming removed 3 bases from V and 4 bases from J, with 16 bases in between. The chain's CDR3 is CSASGDSVVYNEQFF. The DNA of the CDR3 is TGCAGTGCTAGTGGTGACAGCGTTGTGTACAATGAGCAGTTCTTC.

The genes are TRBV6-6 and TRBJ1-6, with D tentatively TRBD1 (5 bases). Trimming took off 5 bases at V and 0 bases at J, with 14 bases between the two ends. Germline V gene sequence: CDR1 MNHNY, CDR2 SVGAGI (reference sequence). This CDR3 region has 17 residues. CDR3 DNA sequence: TGTGCCAGCAGTCAGGACACTCTGAGCTCCTATAATTCACCCCTCCACTTT. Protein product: CASSQDTLSSYNSPLHF.

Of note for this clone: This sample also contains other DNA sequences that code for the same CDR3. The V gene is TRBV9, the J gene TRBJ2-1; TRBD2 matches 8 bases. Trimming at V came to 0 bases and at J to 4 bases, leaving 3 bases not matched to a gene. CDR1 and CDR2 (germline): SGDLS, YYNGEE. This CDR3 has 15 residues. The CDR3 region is CASSVGAGAYNEQFF. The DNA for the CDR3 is TGTGCCAGCAGCGTAGGAGCGGGAGCATACAATGAGCAGTTCTTC.

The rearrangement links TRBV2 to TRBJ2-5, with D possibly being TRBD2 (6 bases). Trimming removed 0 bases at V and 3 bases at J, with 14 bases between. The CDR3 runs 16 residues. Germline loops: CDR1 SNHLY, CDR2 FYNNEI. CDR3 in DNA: TGTGCCAGCAGTGAAGCGCTTCGGGCTAGCGAAGAGACCCAGTACTTC. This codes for CASSEALRASEETQYF.

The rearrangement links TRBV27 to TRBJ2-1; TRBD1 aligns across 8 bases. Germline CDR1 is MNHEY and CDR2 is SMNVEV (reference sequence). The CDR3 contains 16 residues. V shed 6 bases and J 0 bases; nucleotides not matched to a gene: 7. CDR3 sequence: CASSWTGKNSYNEQFF. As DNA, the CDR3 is TGTGCCAGCAGCTGGACAGGGAAAAACTCCTACAATGAGCAGTTCTTC.

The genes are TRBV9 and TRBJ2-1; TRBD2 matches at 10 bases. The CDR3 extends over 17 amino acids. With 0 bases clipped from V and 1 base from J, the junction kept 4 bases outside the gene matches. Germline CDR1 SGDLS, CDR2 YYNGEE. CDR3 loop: CASSVGIAGGSYNEQFF. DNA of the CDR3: TGTGCCAGCAGCGTAGGAATAGCGGGAGGATCCTACAATGAGCAGTTCTTC.

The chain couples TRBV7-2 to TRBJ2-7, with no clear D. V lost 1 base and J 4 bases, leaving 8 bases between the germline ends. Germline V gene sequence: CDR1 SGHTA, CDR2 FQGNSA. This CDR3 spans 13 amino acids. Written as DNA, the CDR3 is TGTGCCAGCAGCTTAGTGGAGAGTTACGAGCAGTACTTC. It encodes CASSLVESYEQYF.

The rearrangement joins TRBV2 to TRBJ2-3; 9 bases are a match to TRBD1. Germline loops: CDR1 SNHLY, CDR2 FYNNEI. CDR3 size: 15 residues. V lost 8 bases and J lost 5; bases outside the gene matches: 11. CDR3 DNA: TGTGCCAGCGGAGTACAGGGGGCCGCGGGAGATACGCAGTATTTT. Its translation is CASGVQGAAGDTQYF. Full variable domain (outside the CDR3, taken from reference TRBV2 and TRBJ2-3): EPEVTQTPSHQVTQMGQEVILRCVPISNHLYFYWYRQILGQKVEFLVSFYNNEISEKSEIFDDQFSVERPDGSNFTLKIRSTKLEDSAMYFCASGVQGAAGDTQYFGPGTRLTVL.